This entry concerns a single T cell receptor (beta chain). Its antigen is still unknown. This entry is derived from a study of PD-1 blockade in classical Hodgkin lymphoma. This CDR3 is 12 amino acids long. Germline V gives CDR1 SGHAT, CDR2 FQNNGV. V gave up 4 bases and J gave up 7 bases, with 10 bases separating them. Study-wide points: There was a significant rise in CD4+ TCR diversity by C4D1, with no such rise for CD8+. Baseline diversity in complete responders resembled that of newly diagnosed patients.

The data were produced by immunoSEQ multiplex PCR, yet TCRdb's version contains in-frame clones alone and is incomplete. The data contain roughly 18,000 clones, about 75% of them singletons. Indicated time point: cycle 4 day 1 (C4D1), after more than five weeks of nivolumab. Each patient's relapse followed autologous stem cell transplantation, and brentuximab vedotin exposure varied. Purification of CD4+ T cells from thawed PBMCs was performed via magnetic negative selection. The origin of this receptor is a human donor with classical Hodgkin lymphoma. The V and J genes are TRBV11-2 and TRBJ1-1, with D possibly matching TRBD1 (5 bases). The specimen comprised CD4+ T cells from blood, sampled before the fourth cycle of nivolumab. CDR3 sequence reads: CASSSPRVEAFF. As DNA, the CDR3 is TGTGCCAGCAGCTCCCCCAGGGTTGAAGCTTTCTTT. The whole variable domain, remainder taken from reference TRBV11-2 and TRBJ1-1, is EAGVAQSPRYKIIEKRQSVAFWCNPISGHATLYWYQQILGQGPKLLIQFQNNGVVDDSQLPKDRFSAERLKGVDSTLKIQPAKLEDSAVYLCASSSPRVEAFFGQGTRLTVV.